What follows is one T cell receptor beta chain and its context. These data originate in a study of blood T cell repertoires in COVID-19. Study context: Collection of acute and convalescent COVID-19 samples took place in the United States, Italy and Spain.

Study processing details: Using reference gene primer amplification, nucleated cell counts were estimated. Here immunoSEQ multiplex PCR was the method, and the copy in TCRdb shows in-frame clones only, minus some. V and J calls and clone size are given by that table; D and trimming were obtained from the DNA. The sample carries 100,000 or so clones, around 81% recorded once. CDR1 and CDR2 (germline): DFQATT, SNEGSKA (reference sequence). This CDR3 spans 13 amino acids. Deletions cut 3 bases from V and 6 bases from J, with 14 bases between. Sequenced material: peripheral blood. The chain has TRBV20-1 and TRBJ1-2; tentatively, D is TRBD1 (6 bases). This clonotype was obtained from a man older than 75 with acute or convalescent COVID-19. This chain's CDR3 is CSASVQGGNGYTF. The CDR3 DNA reads TGCAGTGCTAGTGTACAGGGTGGGAATGGCTACACCTTC.